The T cell receptor (beta chain) under discussion was sequenced for a study of OX40 agonist ivuxolimab in advanced cancers. Study in general: Intravenous ivuxolimab at 0.01 to 10 mg/kg was given to patients every 2 weeks.

CDR3 length: 13 amino acids. Germline V lookup: CDR1 KGHSH, CDR2 LQKENI. V lost 5 bases, J lost 3 bases, and 11 bases lay in between. Repertoires were generated with immunoSEQ multiplex PCR, while TCRdb's copy carries only in-frame clones and drops some. The table lists some 44,000 clones, roughly four fifths of them singletons, with approximately 23% in the top ten. Researchers took blood at baseline, on cycle 4 day 1, and on cycle 7 day 1. This chain links TRBV18 with TRBJ2-7; D is perhaps TRBD1 (6 bases). The clonotype comes from an adult with an advanced solid tumor such as melanoma, head and neck, liver or kidney cancer. This material consisted of CD4+ or CD8+ T cells sorted from blood, taken in a trial of the OX40 agonist ivuxolimab. CDR3 nucleotides: TGTGCCAGCTCAAACAGGGATCGCTACGAGCAGTACTTC. This translates into CASSNRDRYEQYF.